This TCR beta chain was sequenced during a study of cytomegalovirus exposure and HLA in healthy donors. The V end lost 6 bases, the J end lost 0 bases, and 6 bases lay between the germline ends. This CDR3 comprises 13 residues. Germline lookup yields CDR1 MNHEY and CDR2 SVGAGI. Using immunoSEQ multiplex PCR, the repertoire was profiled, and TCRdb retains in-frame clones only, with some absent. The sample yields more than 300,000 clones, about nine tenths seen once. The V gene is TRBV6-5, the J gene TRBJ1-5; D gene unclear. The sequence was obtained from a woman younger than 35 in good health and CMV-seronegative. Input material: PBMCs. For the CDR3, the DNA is TGTGCCAGCAGGCGAGATAGCAATCAGCCCCAGCATTTT. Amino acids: CASRRDSNQPQHF.